This T cell receptor beta chain is drawn from a study of post-analysis software for immune sequencing data. Study conclusions and caveats: Significantly lower normalized Chao1 diversity was found in patients with multiple sclerosis relative to controls. When patients were compared with controls, about 5 TRBV segments were more frequent, TRBV5-6, TRBV5-1 and TRBV20-1 among them.

CDR3 length: 11 residues. V lost 5 bases to trimming and J lost 5 bases, with 5 bases between them. Incorporated into the TCR beta cDNA libraries were unique molecular identifiers, which served to reduce PCR and sequencing biases. TCRdb independently ran MiXCR on the PCR reads; one entry per CDR3 protein. Here the sample spans roughly 180,000 distinct CDR3 sequences, 30% being singletons. This clonotype has a handful of counts. Its antigen remains unidentified. This TCR came from a girl between 5 and 17 years old with multiple sclerosis. Sample: blood. This sequence joins TRBV12-3 or TRBV12-4 and TRBJ2-3; D not resolved. CDR3 sequence: CASSNKDTQYF. CDR3 in DNA: TGTGCCAGCAGTAATAAAGATACGCAGTATTTT.